One sample yielded the 2 T cell receptor beta chains listed below, sequenced in a study of CD8+CD57+ T cells in acquired aplastic anemia (dated by TCRdb to 2016 to 2018). Sequencing was carried out with an Illumina HiSeq 2000. Profiling of TCR beta VDJ combinations and CDR3 sequences used genomic DNA as the template. The public sequencing data were trimmed at Q25 with fastp and processed into clonotypes with MiXCR by TCRdb, which kept only in-frame beta chains. Rows merge per CDR3 protein into single entries with the most common DNA and genes. In all, the sample holds 33,000 or so distinct CDR3 sequences, and around 76% of those were seen once. The top ten constitute roughly 22% of the sample. Sample: sorted CD4+, CD8+, or CD8+CD57+ T cells (not recorded which) from PBMCs. The receptors were gathered from a human donor in good health, serving as a control.

This clonotype was counted a single time. This chain connects TRBV19 to TRBJ1-5; a weak D match, TRBD1 (6 bases). This CDR3 is 13 amino acids long. V dropped 5 bases and J dropped 3 bases, with 8 bases sitting between them. Germline V lookup: CDR1 LNHDA, CDR2 SQIVND (reference sequence). CDR3 region: CASSWTDNQPQHF. As DNA, the CDR3 is TGTGCCAGTAGTTGGACAGACAATCAGCCCCAGCATTTT.

J is TRBJ1-1 and V is TRBV29-1; weak D call: TRBD1 (5 bases). This CDR3 comprises 12 residues. In germline, CDR1 is SQVTM, CDR2 ANQGSEA. V was shortened by 4 bases and J by 8 bases, with 14 bases between the two germline ends. This CDR3 is CSVGGSGGEAFF. CDR3 nucleotide sequence: TGCAGCGTTGGCGGCAGTGGGGGGGAAGCTTTCTTT. Full variable domain (outside the CDR3, taken from reference TRBV29-1 and TRBJ1-1): SAVISQKPSRDICQRGTSLTIQCQVDSQVTMMFWYRQQPGQSLTLIATANQGSEATYESGFVIDKFPISRPNLTFSTLTVSNMSPEDSSIYLCSVGGSGGEAFFGQGTRLTVV.